A single sample gave rise to the 27 T cell receptor beta chains below, sequenced in a study of shared clonotypes between healthy human individuals. Sequenced by immunoSEQ multiplex PCR; TCRdb stores in-frame clones only, minus some. This sample has 2,500,000 or so clones, with around nine tenths found just once. The sequenced sample was naive CD4+ T cells sorted from blood. Subset here: CD45RA+ positively selected. The receptors shown here come from a man aged 18-30 years in good health.

The chain recombines TRBV7-9 with TRBJ2-3; D perhaps matches TRBD1 (7 bases). The CDR3 consists of 16 residues. Germline V gene lookup returns CDR1 SEHNR and CDR2 FQNEAQ (reference sequence). Trimming removed 5 bases from V and 5 bases from J, with 20 bases in between. In nucleotides, the CDR3 is TGTGCCAGCAGCGACTCCGAGACAGGGAGGCGAGATACGCAGTATTTT. It encodes CASSDSETGRRDTQYF.

V usage is TRBV25-1 and J usage is TRBJ1-1; 7 bases agree with TRBD1. Looked up from germline, CDR1 is MGHDK and CDR2 is SYGVNS. This CDR3 region has 15 residues. V was pared by 3 bases and J by 3 bases, with 7 bases of the junction left unmatched. This CDR3 is CASSERGRVDTEAFF. As DNA, the CDR3 is TGTGCCAGCAGTGAGAGGGGGCGGGTGGACACTGAAGCTTTCTTT.

This chain uses TRBV15 with TRBJ2-3, with 7 bases lining up with TRBD1. The germline gives CDR1 LNHNV, CDR2 YYDKDF (reference sequence). J lost 0 bases, V lost 5 bases, and 8 bases had no gene match. This CDR3 is built from 16 residues. DNA for the CDR3: TGTGCCACCAGCGGGGACGACAGGGTTAGCACAGATACGCAGTATTTT. Translating gives CATSGDDRVSTDTQYF. The whole variable domain, filled in from reference TRBV15 and TRBJ2-3, reads DAMVIQNPRYQVTQFGKPVTLSCSQTLNHNVMYWYQQKSSQAPKLLFHYYDKDFNNEADTPDNFQSRRPNTSFCFLDIRSPGLGDTAMYLCATSGDDRVSTDTQYFGPGTRLTVL.

The V gene is TRBV6-6, the J gene TRBJ2-2; 11 nucleotides align to TRBD2. V lost 2 bases to trimming and J lost 5 bases; unmatched junction nucleotides: 1. The length of the CDR3 is 15 residues. Germline assignment: CDR1 MNHNY and CDR2 SVGAGI (reference sequence). The CDR3 coding sequence is TGTGCCAGCAGTTACCGACTAGCGGGAACCGGGGAGCTGTTTTTT. This sequence encodes CASSYRLAGTGELFF.

V and J are TRBV5-1 and TRBJ1-1; TRBD1 aligns across 10 bases. This CDR3 region has 14 residues. V dropped 2 bases and J dropped 11; count of bases not matched to a gene: 9. The germline V gene encodes CDR1 SGHRS and CDR2 YFSETQ. Here the CDR3 DNA reads TGCGCCAGCAGCTTATTACCGGGACAGGGGTACGCTTTCTTT. Its protein is CASSLLPGQGYAFF.

This chain connects TRBV2 to TRBJ2-4; weak D call: TRBD2 (5 bases). CDR1 SNHLY and CDR2 FYNNEI come from the germline V gene. The CDR3 consists of 15 residues. Trimming took off 1 base at V and 7 bases at J, with 14 bases between the two ends. CDR3 residues: CASSEGGPGRNIQYF. The CDR3 nucleotides are TGTGCCAGCAGTGAAGGAGGGCCCGGACGGAACATTCAGTACTTC.

Here the CDR3 reads CASRGGTGTETQYF. DNA for the CDR3: TGCGCCAGCAGGGGGGGGACAGGGACGGAGACCCAGTACTTC. The chain links TRBV5-1 to TRBJ2-5, with 9 nucleotides matching TRBD1. The J segment lost 5 bases and the V segment lost 5 bases, leaving 7 bases of the junction unmatched. Germline values: CDR1 SGHRS, CDR2 YFSETQ. This CDR3 comprises 14 residues.

Worth noting for this clone: This same CDR3 is encoded by further DNA sequences in the sample. The chain couples TRBV7-2 to TRBJ2-3; the D is unclear. Between the trimmed V and J ends, which lost 1 base and 0 bases, there was a span of 5 bases. Germline CDR1 reads SGHTA; CDR2 reads FQGNSA. The length of the CDR3 is 14 residues. CDR3 protein: CASSLVGSTDTQYF. Written as DNA, the CDR3 is TGTGCCAGCAGCTTAGTTGGAAGCACAGATACGCAGTATTTT.

The chain combines TRBV25-1 with TRBJ1-2, with unresolved D. The V gene's germline CDR1 is MGHDK and CDR2 SYGVNS. The CDR3 runs to 14 residues. Between the trimmed V and J ends, which lost 1 base and 5 bases, there was a span of 11 bases. The CDR3 region has the DNA TGTGCCAGCAGTGAATTCGGTAGGGAGTATGGCTACACCTTC. This encodes CASSEFGREYGYTF.

The rearrangement links TRBV11-2 to TRBJ1-4, with D possibly being TRBD1 (5 bases). There are 15 residues in the CDR3. Trimming took 2 bases from V and 4 from J, leaving 11 bases between them. Germline V CDR1 and CDR2: SGHAT, FQNNGV. CDR3 coding DNA: TGTGCCAGCAGCTTACGGCGGGGCGGTAATGAAAAACTGTTTTTT. Translation gives CASSLRRGGNEKLFF.

The rearrangement links TRBV2 to TRBJ1-5; D not resolved. The V and J ends lost 4 bases and 5 bases respectively, with 12 bases between them. CDR1 and CDR2 (germline): SNHLY, FYNNEI. The CDR3 extends over 14 amino acids. The CDR3 nucleotides are TGTGCCAGCAGTGCCAAGGGCCGGGATCAGCCCCAGCATTTT. The encoded protein is CASSAKGRDQPQHF.

As concerns this clone: The sample contains more than one DNA sequence encoding this CDR3. The chain couples TRBV29-1 to TRBJ1-2, with 9 bases that match TRBD1. Germline V gene sequence: CDR1 SQVTM, CDR2 ANQGSEA. This CDR3 is built from 12 residues. The V and J ends lost 6 bases and 3 bases, in that order; junction bases with no gene match: 2. Here the CDR3 reads CSVDRGDYGYTF. For the CDR3, the DNA is TGCAGCGTGGACAGGGGTGACTATGGCTACACCTTC.

The chain uses TRBV7-9 and TRBJ2-7, with unresolved D. The V end was cut by 5 bases, the J end by 7 bases, with 9 bases between. The CDR3 runs 11 residues. Germline values: CDR1 SEHNR, CDR2 FQNEAQ (reference sequence). The CDR3 sequence is CASSPSWEQYF. In DNA form, the CDR3 reads TGTGCCAGCAGCCCCTCCTGGGAGCAGTACTTC. Together with reference TRBV7-9 and TRBJ2-7, the CDR3 gives the full variable domain: DTGVSQNPRHKITKRGQNVTFRCDPISEHNRLYWYRQTLGQGPEFLTYFQNEAQLEKSRLLSDRFSAERPKGSFSTLEIQRTEQGDSAMYLCASSPSWEQYFGPGTRLTVT.

This clone was seen only a few times. J is TRBJ1-6 and V is TRBV30; 7 bases align to TRBD1. Per germline, CDR1 GTSNPN and CDR2 SVGIG (reference sequence). The CDR3 sequence is 14 residues long. Germline trimming cut 1 base from V and 10 bases from J; bases unmatched to any gene: 7. CDR3 coding DNA: TGTGCCTGGAGTGAGACAGGGTTACGGTCACCCCTCCACTTT. It encodes CAWSETGLRSPLHF.

This chain's CDR3 is CASSLSLHGGGGYGYTF. CDR3 bases: TGTGCCAGCAGTTTATCATTGCACGGAGGGGGAGGCTATGGCTACACCTTC. The V gene is TRBV27, the J gene TRBJ1-2; D perhaps matches TRBD1 (6 bases). CDR3 length equals 17 residues. The V end was cut by 0 bases, the J end by 4 bases, with 18 bases between. Germline V gene data show CDR1 as MNHEY and CDR2 as SMNVEV (reference sequence).

The V call is TRBV18, the J call TRBJ2-7; 7 bases align to TRBD1. Germline CDR1 reads KGHSH; CDR2 reads LQKENI. Trimming took 3 bases from V and 6 from J; bases not matched to a gene: 8. The CDR3 totals 14 residues. CDR3 in DNA: TGTGCCAGCTCACCCCAGGGGGTAATGGGCGAGCAGTACTTC. It yields the protein CASSPQGVMGEQYF.

Turning to this clone: Other DNA sequences of this sample code for an identical CDR3. The chain combines TRBV5-1 with TRBJ2-5; D is uncertain. The CDR3 extends over 14 amino acids. Germline V lookup: CDR1 SGHRS, CDR2 YFSETQ. Trimming removed 0 bases at V and 2 bases at J, with 8 bases between. The CDR3 is CASSLEAGQETQYF. In nucleotides, the CDR3 is TGCGCCAGCAGCTTGGAAGCAGGACAAGAGACCCAGTACTTC.

The chain uses TRBV11-2 and TRBJ2-2; no clear D gene. The CDR3 runs to 13 residues. V was trimmed by 5 bases and J by 6 bases, leaving 10 bases between them. CDR1 and CDR2 (germline): SGHAT, FQNNGV. CDR3 protein: CASSATNPGELFF. CDR3 DNA sequence: TGTGCCAGCAGCGCCACTAACCCCGGGGAGCTGTTTTTT.

The chain is built from TRBV2 and TRBJ2-5; D is perhaps TRBD1 (6 bases). Looked up from germline, CDR1 is SNHLY and CDR2 is FYNNEI. The V and J ends lost 4 bases and 1 base respectively, with 16 bases between them. The CDR3 runs to 16 residues. The CDR3 protein is CASSATPYRVQETQYF. The CDR3, as DNA: TGTGCCAGCAGTGCAACACCATACAGGGTCCAAGAGACCCAGTACTTC.

In this sample, this clone turned up once. The rearrangement joins TRBV27 to TRBJ1-2, with D tentatively TRBD1 (5 bases). Germline lookup yields CDR1 MNHEY and CDR2 SMNVEV (reference sequence). The V end was cut by 1 base, the J end by 6 bases, with 12 bases between. This CDR3 has 14 amino acids. The chain's CDR3 is CASSLFGRGNGYTF. As DNA, the CDR3 is TGTGCCAGCAGTTTATTCGGGAGGGGCAATGGCTACACCTTC.

The J gene is TRBJ1-4, the V gene TRBV19, with no clear D. CDR1 LNHDA and CDR2 SQIVND come from the germline V gene (reference sequence). CDR3 length: 13 residues. Between the trimmed V and J ends, which lost 5 bases and 4 bases, there was a span of 8 bases. The CDR3 DNA reads TGTGCCAGTAGTGCGGCCCTTAATGAAAAACTGTTTTTT. It yields the protein CASSAALNEKLFF.

The chain carries TRBV5-5 and TRBJ2-7; D is uncertain. Deletions cut 4 bases from V and 5 bases from J, with 10 bases between. The CDR3 is made up of 12 amino acids. The germline gives CDR1 SGHKS, CDR2 YYEKEE (reference sequence). CDR3 protein: CASSAASNEQYF. CDR3 nucleotides: TGTGCCAGCAGCGCCGCGAGCAACGAGCAGTACTTC. The whole variable domain, remainder taken from reference TRBV5-5 and TRBJ2-7, is DAGVTQSPTHLIKTRGQQVTLRCSPISGHKSVSWYQQVLGQGPQFIFQYYEKEERGRGNFPDRFSARQFPNYSSELNVNALLLGDSALYLCASSAASNEQYFGPGTRLTVT.

The CDR3 coding sequence is TGTGCCAGCAGCTTGGTCCTACGAGATCAGCCCCAGCATTTT. The encoded protein is CASSLVLRDQPQHF. The genes are TRBV5-5 and TRBJ1-5; D uncertain. CDR1 and CDR2 (germline): SGHKS, YYEKEE (reference sequence). V dropped 0 bases and J dropped 5 bases, with 9 bases sitting between them. This CDR3 has 14 amino acids.

The chain carries TRBV21-1 and TRBJ1-4. TRBV21-1 is a listed pseudogene. The CDR3 covers 12 residues. CDR3: CASSKRVLKLFF. The CDR3 DNA reads as TGTGCCAGCAGCAAACGGGTCCTAAAACTGTTTTTT.

The chain recombines TRBV28 with TRBJ2-5; no clear D gene. The tail of the sequence fits TRBJ2-7 better, so the J call may be wrong. Germline assignment: CDR1 MDHEN and CDR2 SYDVKM. The CDR3 runs to 13 residues. The CDR3 nucleotides are TGTGCCACCACTTTGCCTGGGACCTACGAGCAGTACTTC. This translates into CATTLPGTYEQYF.

This chain connects TRBV7-3 to TRBJ1-5; D gene uncertain. The CDR3 extends over 14 amino acids. Between the trimmed V and J ends, which lost 3 bases and 4 bases, there was a span of 10 bases. Germline V gene data show CDR1 as SGHTA and CDR2 as FQGTGA. The CDR3 spells CASSFTVVNQPQHF. The CDR3 DNA reads as TGTGCCAGCAGCTTTACGGTGGTAAATCAGCCCCAGCATTTT.

The V call is TRBV6-1, the J call TRBJ2-7; 9 positions agree with TRBD1. The length of the CDR3 is 15 residues. Germline V lookup: CDR1 MNHNS, CDR2 SASEGT. Trimming took 0 bases from V and 5 from J; bases not matched to a gene: 5. The CDR3 region is CASSEATQGANEQYF. The CDR3 DNA reads as TGTGCCAGCAGTGAAGCTACACAGGGGGCGAACGAGCAGTACTTC.